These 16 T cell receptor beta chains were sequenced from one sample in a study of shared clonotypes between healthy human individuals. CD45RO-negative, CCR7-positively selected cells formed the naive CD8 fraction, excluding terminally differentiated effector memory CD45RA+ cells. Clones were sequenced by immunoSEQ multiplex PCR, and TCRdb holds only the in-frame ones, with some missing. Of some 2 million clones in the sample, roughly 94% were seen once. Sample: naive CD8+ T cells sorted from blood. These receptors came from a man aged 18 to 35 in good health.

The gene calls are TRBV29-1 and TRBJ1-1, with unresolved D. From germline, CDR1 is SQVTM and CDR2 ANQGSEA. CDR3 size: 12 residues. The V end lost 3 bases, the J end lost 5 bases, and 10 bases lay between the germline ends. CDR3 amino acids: CSVDGGITEAFF. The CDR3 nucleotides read TGCAGCGTTGACGGTGGGATAACTGAAGCTTTCTTT. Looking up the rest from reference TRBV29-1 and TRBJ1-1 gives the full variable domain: SAVISQKPSRDICQRGTSLTIQCQVDSQVTMMFWYRQQPGQSLTLIATANQGSEATYESGFVIDKFPISRPNLTFSTLTVSNMSPEDSSIYLCSVDGGITEAFFGQGTRLTVV.

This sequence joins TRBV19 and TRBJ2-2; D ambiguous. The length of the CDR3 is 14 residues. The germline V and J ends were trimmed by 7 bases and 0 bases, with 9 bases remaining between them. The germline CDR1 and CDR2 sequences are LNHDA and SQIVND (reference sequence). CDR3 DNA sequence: TGTGCCAGTAACGACTTCTCGAACACCGGGGAGCTGTTTTTT. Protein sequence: CASNDFSNTGELFF. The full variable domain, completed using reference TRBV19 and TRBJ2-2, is DGGITQSPKYLFRKEGQNVTLSCEQNLNHDAMYWYRQDPGQGLRLIYYSQIVNDFQKGDIAEGYSVSREKKESFPLTVTSAQKNPTAFYLCASNDFSNTGELFFGEGSRLTVL.

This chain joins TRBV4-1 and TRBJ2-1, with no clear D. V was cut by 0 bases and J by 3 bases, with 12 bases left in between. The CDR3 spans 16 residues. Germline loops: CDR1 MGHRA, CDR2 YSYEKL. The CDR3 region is CASSQDERAFYNEQFF. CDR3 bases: TGCGCCAGCAGCCAAGATGAACGGGCCTTCTACAATGAGCAGTTCTTC.

CDR3 amino acids: CASSLSAGSFYEQYF. CDR3 DNA sequence: TGTGCCAGCAGTTTATCGGCCGGGTCCTTTTACGAGCAGTACTTC. The genes are TRBV27 and TRBJ2-7, with D hard to call. V lost 0 bases to trimming and J lost 4 bases, with 13 bases between them. Germline CDR1 reads MNHEY; CDR2 reads SMNVEV (reference sequence). This CDR3 is built from 15 residues.

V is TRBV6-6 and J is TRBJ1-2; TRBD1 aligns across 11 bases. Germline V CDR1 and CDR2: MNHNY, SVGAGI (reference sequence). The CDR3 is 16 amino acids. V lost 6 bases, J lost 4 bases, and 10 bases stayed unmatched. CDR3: CASSAGQGALFYGYTF. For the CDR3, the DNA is TGTGCCAGCAGCGCCGGACAGGGGGCCCTATTCTATGGCTACACCTTC.

The CDR3 nucleotides are TGTGCCAGCAGTTACGCGGGGGGGCCAACCTACGAGCAGTACTTC. Amino acid sequence: CASSYAGGPTYEQYF. The chain employs TRBV27 and TRBJ2-7; TRBD2 aligns across 9 bases. Trimming cost V 4 bases and J 2 bases; bases outside gene matches: 6. The CDR3 extends over 15 amino acids. Per the germline V gene, CDR1 is MNHEY and CDR2 is SMNVEV (reference sequence).

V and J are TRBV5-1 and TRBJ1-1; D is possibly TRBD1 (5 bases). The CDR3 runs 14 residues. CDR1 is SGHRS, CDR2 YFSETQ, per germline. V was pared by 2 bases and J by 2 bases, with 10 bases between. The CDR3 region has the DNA TGCGCCAGCAGCTTAGGGGACGAAAACACTGAAGCTTTCTTT. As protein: CASSLGDENTEAFF.

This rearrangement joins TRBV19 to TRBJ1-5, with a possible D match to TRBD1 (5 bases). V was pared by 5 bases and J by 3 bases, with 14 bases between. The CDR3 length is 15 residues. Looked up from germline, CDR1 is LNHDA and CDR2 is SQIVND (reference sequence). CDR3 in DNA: TGTGCCAGTAGTCAGGACATTACGAACAATCAGCCCCAGCATTTT. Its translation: CASSQDITNNQPQHF.

As DNA, the CDR3 is TGCGCCAGCAAGATCTCTCCCCAAATGAACACTGAAGCTTTCTTT. The encoded protein is CASKISPQMNTEAFF. V gene TRBV5-1 combines with J gene TRBJ1-1; the D is unclear. The CDR3 runs 15 residues. Germline CDR1 and CDR2: SGHRS and YFSETQ. Trimming removed 6 bases at V and 0 bases at J, with 15 bases between.

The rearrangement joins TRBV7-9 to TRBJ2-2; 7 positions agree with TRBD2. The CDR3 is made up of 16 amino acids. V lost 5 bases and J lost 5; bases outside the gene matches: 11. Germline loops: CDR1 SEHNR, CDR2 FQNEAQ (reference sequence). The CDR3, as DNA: TGTGCCAGCAGCCACCATCAAGCGGGAATAACCGGGGAGCTGTTTTTT. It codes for CASSHHQAGITGELFF.

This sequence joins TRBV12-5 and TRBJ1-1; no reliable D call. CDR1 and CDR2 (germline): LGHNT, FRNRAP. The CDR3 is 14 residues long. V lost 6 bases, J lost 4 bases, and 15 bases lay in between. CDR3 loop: CASGRGQAGTEAFF. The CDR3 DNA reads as TGTGCTAGTGGCCGCGGGCAGGCGGGCACTGAAGCTTTCTTT.

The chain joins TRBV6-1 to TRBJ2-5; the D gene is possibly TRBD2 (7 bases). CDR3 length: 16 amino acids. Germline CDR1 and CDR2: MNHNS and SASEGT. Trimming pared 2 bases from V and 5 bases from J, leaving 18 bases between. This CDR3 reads CASSESGGGTRETQYF. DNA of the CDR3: TGTGCCAGCAGTGAATCGGGCGGGGGCACCCGGGAGACCCAGTACTTC.

CDR3 coding DNA: TGTGCCAGCAGTGAAGACGGGGTTAGCTATGGCTACACCTTC. It yields the protein CASSEDGVSYGYTF. The rearrangement joins TRBV6-1 to TRBJ1-2; D is unclear. The CDR3 consists of 14 residues. From germline, CDR1 is MNHNS and CDR2 SASEGT. V gave up 1 base and J gave up 4 bases, with 10 bases separating them.

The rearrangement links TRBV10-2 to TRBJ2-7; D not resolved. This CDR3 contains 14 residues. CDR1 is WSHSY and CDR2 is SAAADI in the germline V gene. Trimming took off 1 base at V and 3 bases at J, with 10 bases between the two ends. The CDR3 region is CASSEFTTRYEQYF. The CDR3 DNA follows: TGCGCCAGCAGTGAGTTCACTACCCGCTACGAGCAGTACTTC.

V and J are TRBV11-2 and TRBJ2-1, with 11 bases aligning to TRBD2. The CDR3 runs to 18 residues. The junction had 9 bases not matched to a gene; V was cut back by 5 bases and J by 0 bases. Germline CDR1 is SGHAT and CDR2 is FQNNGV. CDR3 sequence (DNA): TGTGCCAGCAGCCCTGTTGGACTAGCGGGTGGCTCCTACAATGAGCAGTTCTTC. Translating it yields CASSPVGLAGGSYNEQFF.

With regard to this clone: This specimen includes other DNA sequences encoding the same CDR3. The CDR3 loop is CASSPQNTEAFF. The CDR3 DNA follows: TGTGCCAGCAGCCCCCAGAACACTGAAGCTTTCTTT. The chain recombines TRBV7-9 with TRBJ1-1; D gene unclear. Trimming left V 5 bases short and J 1 base short, with 5 bases between. CDR1 SEHNR and CDR2 FQNEAQ come from the germline V gene (reference sequence). CDR3 length equals 12 residues.